The 23 T cell receptor beta chains below come from one sample, sequenced in a study of identical twins. In TCRdb, the 5' RACE reads were re-called with MiXCR into one record per CDR3 protein. The repertoire consists of 520,000 or so distinct CDR3 sequences, with 22% occurring once and the leading ten covering roughly 0.91%. This sample also belongs to another study, concerning T cells expressing NK-cell markers.

Sequencing input: CD4+ T cells sorted from blood. These receptors were taken from a woman aged 18-29 years in good health.

This clonotype was observed a handful of times. V and J are TRBV20-1 and TRBJ2-5; D gene ambiguous. The germline V gene has CDR1 DFQATT and CDR2 SNEGSKA (reference sequence). Deletions cut 6 bases from V and 0 bases from J, with 5 bases between. The CDR3 sequence is 11 residues long. CDR3 bases: TGCAGTGCCAACTACCAAGAGACCCAGTACTTC. Protein: CSANYQETQYF.

This clonotype was detected only a few times. The chain joins TRBV7-9 to TRBJ2-5; D gene uncertain. The CDR3 length is 14 residues. Germline V CDR1 and CDR2: SEHNR, FQNEAQ (reference sequence). V lost 1 base and J lost 0, with 6 bases in between. CDR3 in DNA: TGTGCCAGCAGCTTAGATTCCCACCAAGAGACCCAGTACTTC. Translating it yields CASSLDSHQETQYF.

The rearrangement uses TRBV20-1 and TRBJ2-3; TRBD2 matches at 9 bases. The length of the CDR3 is 14 residues. Germline V gene data show CDR1 as DFQATT and CDR2 as SNEGSKA (reference sequence). J lost 3 bases, V lost 5 bases, and 6 bases had no gene match. CDR3 residues: CSAAVAGVTDTQYF. In DNA form, the CDR3 reads TGCAGTGCTGCGGTAGCGGGAGTTACAGATACGCAGTATTTT.

The rearrangement links TRBV7-2 to TRBJ1-1; D remains unclear. V was clipped by 4 bases and J by 0 bases, with 15 bases between them. Germline V gene sequence: CDR1 SGHTA, CDR2 FQGNSA. This CDR3 has 16 amino acids. The CDR3 reads CASSSAGQVMNTEAFF. The CDR3, as DNA: TGTGCCAGCAGCTCAGCCGGGCAGGTCATGAACACTGAAGCTTTCTTT.

This clonotype was seen a few times. The chain is built from TRBV29-1 and TRBJ2-3; 11 bases match TRBD2. This CDR3 is built from 13 residues. The germline V gene has CDR1 SQVTM and CDR2 ANQGSEA. The trim removed 8 bases at V and 4 bases at J, leaving 5 bases unmatched. CDR3 region: CSSASGRSDTQYF. The CDR3 region has the DNA TGCAGCTCGGCTAGCGGGAGGTCAGATACGCAGTATTTT.

Concerning this clonotype itself: At one end the junction does not follow the germline gene, possibly because of a read error. The V gene is TRBV4-1, the J gene TRBJ2-1, with D perhaps TRBD2 (5 bases). CDR1 and CDR2 (germline): MGHRA, YSYEKL. This CDR3 contains 17 residues. The CDR3 DNA follows: TGCGCCAGGAGCCAAGTGGATACGGGGTTCTCCTACAATGAGCAGTTCTTC. It encodes CARSQVDTGFSYNEQFF.

V is TRBV12-3 or TRBV12-4 and J is TRBJ2-5; 8 nucleotides match TRBD2. CDR3 length: 15 residues. Trimming took 7 bases from V and 5 from J; bases not matched to a gene: 12. CDR3 amino acids: CASTSGGRLRETQYF. The CDR3 nucleotides are TGTGCCAGCACGAGCGGGGGCCGTCTCCGGGAGACCCAGTACTTC.

V usage is TRBV10-3 and J usage is TRBJ1-2; D unresolved. The CDR3 length is 12 residues. Trimming stripped 4 bases from V and 8 bases from J, with 11 bases between. Germline lookup yields CDR1 ENHRY and CDR2 SYGVKD. The CDR3 sequence is CAISGVKEGYTF. In DNA, the CDR3 is TGTGCCATCAGTGGGGTAAAGGAAGGCTACACCTTC.

This clonotype has at least ten counts. The genes are TRBV3-1 and TRBJ1-6; possibly TRBD1 for D (5 bases). Trimming pared 6 bases from V and 6 bases from J, leaving 9 bases between. Per germline, CDR1 LGHDT and CDR2 YNNKEL (reference sequence). This CDR3 is 13 amino acids long. The DNA of the CDR3 is TGTGCCAGCAGTCGGGACCGTAATTCACCCCTCCACTTT. Protein sequence: CASSRDRNSPLHF.

This clonotype was found a few times. The rearrangement uses TRBV10-3 and TRBJ2-7; D may be TRBD1 or TRBD2 (6 bases each). CDR3 length: 12 amino acids. CDR1 is ENHRY, CDR2 SYGVKD, per germline. Trimming left V 5 bases short and J 5 bases short, with 10 bases between. The CDR3 reads CAISPGANEQYF. DNA for the CDR3: TGTGCCATCAGTCCGGGGGCGAACGAGCAGTACTTC.

This clonotype was seen a handful of times. The chain carries TRBV29-1 and TRBJ2-7; tentative D call: TRBD2 (7 bases). Germline V CDR1 and CDR2: SQVTM, ANQGSEA. The ends were cut back, 5 bases at V and 6 bases at J, with 14 bases in the middle. This CDR3 is 12 amino acids long. The CDR3 loop is CSVPSGGREQYF. The DNA for the CDR3 is TGCAGCGTTCCTTCGGGGGGCCGCGAGCAGTACTTC.

V is TRBV4-3 and J is TRBJ2-7, with D possibly being TRBD2 (7 bases). V was cut by 1 base and J by 4 bases, with 17 bases left in between. Germline CDR1 and CDR2: LGHNA and YSLEER. The CDR3 runs 16 residues. The CDR3 reads CASSQGAGTSRYEQYF. The CDR3 nucleotides are TGCGCCAGCAGCCAAGGAGCGGGGACAAGTAGGTACGAGCAGTACTTC.

The chain joins TRBV6-1 to TRBJ2-1; 10 bases are a match to TRBD2. This CDR3 spans 14 amino acids. The germline gives CDR1 MNHNS, CDR2 SASEGT. Losses at the gene ends were 7 bases for V and 8 bases for J; bases not matched to a gene: 8. The chain's CDR3 is CASTLAGVRHEQFF. In DNA form, the CDR3 reads TGTGCCAGCACGCTAGCGGGGGTTCGGCATGAGCAGTTCTTC.

The chain combines TRBV20-1 with TRBJ2-4, with 8 positions matching TRBD1. Germline CDR1 reads DFQATT; CDR2 reads SNEGSKA (reference sequence). With V trimmed by 7 bases and J by 10 bases, 6 bases remained unmatched. The CDR3 totals 11 residues. This chain's CDR3 is CSGWTGRIQYF. CDR3 nucleotide sequence: TGCAGTGGATGGACAGGGCGGATTCAGTACTTC.

The CDR3 protein is CASSRGPDSAYEQYF. CDR3 DNA: TGTGCCAGCTCGCGGGGCCCCGACAGTGCCTACGAGCAGTACTTC. The chain links TRBV18 to TRBJ2-7; maybe TRBD2 (6 bases). This CDR3 contains 15 residues. Germline V lookup: CDR1 KGHSH, CDR2 LQKENI. With 6 bases removed from V and 2 bases from J, the gap between germline ends came to 17 bases. Looking up the rest from reference TRBV18 and TRBJ2-7 gives the full variable domain: NAGVMQNPRHLVRRRGQEARLRCSPMKGHSHVYWYRQLPEEGLKFMVYLQKENIIDESGMPKERFSAEFPKEGPSILRIQQVVRGDSAAYFCASSRGPDSAYEQYFGPGTRLTVT.

This clonotype appeared a few times. The genes are TRBV5-1 and TRBJ2-1; 7 nucleotides align to TRBD1. CDR1 is SGHRS and CDR2 is YFSETQ in the germline V gene. V lost 3 bases to trimming and J lost 8 bases; unmatched junction nucleotides: 5. This CDR3 contains 13 residues. The CDR3, as DNA: TGCGCCAGCAGCTCCCAGGGGGTGTATGAGCAGTTCTTC. It codes for CASSSQGVYEQFF.

This clonotype was seen many times. The rearrangement uses TRBV11-2 and TRBJ2-1, with D perhaps TRBD2 (6 bases). Trimming took 5 bases from V and 4 from J, leaving 18 bases between them. Germline V gives CDR1 SGHAT, CDR2 FQNNGV. The CDR3 covers 16 residues. Here the CDR3 DNA reads TGTGCCAGCAGCCTAAGACTAGGAGGGGTTTACAATGAGCAGTTCTTC. Its translation is CASSLRLGGVYNEQFF.

This chain links TRBV5-4 with TRBJ2-3; 13 bases are a match to TRBD2. The CDR3 has 14 amino acids. Germline-derived CDR1 and CDR2 are SGHNT and YYREEE (reference sequence). The junction had 2 bases not matched to a gene; V was cut back by 4 bases and J by 6 bases. In nucleotides, the CDR3 is TGTGCCAGCAGCAAGACTAGCGGGAGGGATACGCAGTATTTT. Translated: CASSKTSGRDTQYF. The variable domain in full, completed from reference TRBV5-4 and TRBJ2-3, reads ETGVTQSPTHLIKTRGQQVTLRCSSQSGHNTVSWYQQALGQGPQFIFQYYREEENGRGNFPPRFSGLQFPNYSSELNVNALELDDSALYLCASSKTSGRDTQYFGPGTRLTVL.

The chain recombines TRBV12-3 or TRBV12-4 with TRBJ1-2; 7 positions agree with TRBD1. This CDR3 is 12 amino acids long. Trimming cost V 6 bases and J 6 bases; bases outside gene matches: 4. The CDR3 DNA follows: TGTGCCAGCAGCCCTGACAGGGATGGCTACACCTTC. This translates into CASSPDRDGYTF.

The J gene is TRBJ2-2, the V gene TRBV5-1; 10 bases fit TRBD2. Looked up from germline, CDR1 is SGHRS and CDR2 is YFSETQ. The trim removed 0 bases at V and 0 bases at J, leaving 2 bases unmatched. The CDR3 contains 17 residues. This chain's CDR3 is CASSLAGLAANTGELFF. CDR3 DNA sequence: TGCGCCAGCAGCTTGGCCGGACTAGCGGCGAACACCGGGGAGCTGTTTTTT.

This clonotype was seen a few times. The chain combines TRBV12-3 or TRBV12-4 with TRBJ2-1, with D possibly being TRBD1 (6 bases). V dropped 6 bases and J dropped 8 bases, with 14 bases sitting between them. This CDR3 has 13 residues. This CDR3 is CASSSTGSHEQFF. The CDR3 coding sequence is TGTGCCAGCAGCTCCACAGGGTCCCATGAGCAGTTCTTC.

The CDR3 reads CASSQNRVSEQFF. The CDR3 coding sequence is TGTGCCAGCAGCCAGAACAGGGTCAGTGAGCAGTTCTTC. The V and J genes are TRBV7-2 and TRBJ2-1; perhaps TRBD1 as D (6 bases). V dropped 5 bases and J dropped 9 bases, with 14 bases sitting between them. CDR3 length: 13 amino acids. Germline-derived CDR1 and CDR2 are SGHTA and FQGNSA.

This clonotype appeared many times. The chain is built from TRBV12-3 or TRBV12-4 and TRBJ2-7; D ambiguous. Trimming removed 4 bases at V and 3 bases at J, with 4 bases between. The CDR3 has 11 amino acids. The CDR3 region is CASSYRYEQYF. In nucleotides, the CDR3 is TGTGCCAGCAGTTACCGCTACGAGCAGTACTTC.